One and the same sample provided the 21 T cell receptor beta chains below, sequenced in a study of regulatory T cells in long-lasting Graves disease. Stated time point: newly diagnosed GD, antithyroid drugs for less than 3 months. Making the TCR library involved RNA that had been extracted from PBMCs. Library construction for TCR beta used iRepertoire HTBI primers and Arm-PCR of CDR3 regions. TCRdb independently ran MiXCR on the multiplex PCR reads; one entry per CDR3 protein. The top ten hold 20% to 25% of the sample, which has fewer than 550,000 distinct CDR3 sequences, around 15% seen once. The data also belong to a second study, concerning T cells in Graves' hyperthyroidism and ophthalmopathy.

The sample in question was peripheral blood mononuclear cells (PBMCs), obtained at new diagnosis, from a patient treated with antithyroid drugs. All receptors come from a woman between 18 and 29 years old with Graves disease.

The chain is built from TRBV24-1 and TRBJ2-3; D is unresolved. This CDR3 has 13 amino acids. In germline, CDR1 is KGHDR, CDR2 SFDVKD. V was pared by 0 bases and J by 5 bases, with 5 bases between. The CDR3 DNA follows: TGTGCCACCAGTGATTTGGTGGGAGATACGCAGTATTTT. As protein: CATSDLVGDTQYF.

The V and J genes are TRBV13 and TRBJ2-6; 12 bases fit TRBD1. V was pared by 5 bases and J by 4 bases, with 12 bases of the junction left unmatched. Germline V gives CDR1 PRHDT, CDR2 FYEKMQ (reference sequence). The CDR3 sequence is 19 residues long. The CDR3 DNA is TGTGCCAGCAGCCTCCTGGGGGACAGGGGGCGCATGGGGGCCAACGTCCTGACTTTC. Residues: CASSLLGDRGRMGANVLTF.

This clonotype was seen at least ten times. V and J are TRBV5-1 and TRBJ1-2, with a weak D call TRBD1 (5 bases). The CDR3 totals 14 residues. Germline lookup yields CDR1 SGHRS and CDR2 YFSETQ. Trimming took 0 bases from V and 7 from J, leaving 13 bases between them. The CDR3 DNA sequence: TGCGCCAGCAGCTTGGATGGGGGGGGATCTGGCTACACCTTC. Translating gives CASSLDGGGSGYTF.

This clonotype occurred many times. The chain uses TRBV7-7 and TRBJ1-1; unclear D gene. Germline assignment: CDR1 SSHAT and CDR2 FNYEAQ (reference sequence). The CDR3 has 16 residues. CDR3 residues: CAGADPRVPRDTEAFF. In DNA form, the CDR3 reads TGTGCGGGAGCGGATCCGAGGGTCCCAAGGGACACTGAAGCTTTCTTT.

V usage is TRBV5-1 and J usage is TRBJ2-4; 9 positions match TRBD1. Germline V lookup: CDR1 SGHRS, CDR2 YFSETQ. Germline trimming cut 4 bases from V and 8 bases from J; bases unmatched to any gene: 10. The CDR3 has 15 amino acids. The CDR3 bases are TGCGCCAGCAGCCACCAAAGGGGACAGGGCGACATTCAGTACTTC. Translation: CASSHQRGQGDIQYF.

Concerning this clonotype itself: This may come from a read error, since a much larger clone is one base off. The genes are TRBV7-2 and TRBJ2-1; TRBD1 matches 8 bases. J gave up 10 bases and V 1 base, and 9 bases lay outside the gene matches. The CDR3 contains 15 residues. The germline gives CDR1 SGHTA, CDR2 FQGNSA. The CDR3 DNA sequence: TGTGCCAGCAGCTTAGGCTCAGGGGGCTCCTACGAGCAGTTCTTC. Translating it yields CASSLGSGGSYEQFF.

The DNA of the CDR3 is TGTGCTAGTGGTTCGGGGAGAACCCGGGACAGGGGGTGGCACGAGCAGTACTTC. As protein: CASGSGRTRDRGWHEQYF. The V gene is TRBV12-5, the J gene TRBJ2-7; 11 nucleotides align to TRBD1. Germline V gene lookup returns CDR1 LGHNT and CDR2 FRNRAP. J lost 5 bases, V lost 4 bases, and 16 bases had no gene match. The CDR3 length is 18 residues.

The genes are TRBV10-3 and TRBJ2-2, with 10 bases lining up with TRBD2. After removal of 1 base from V and 5 bases from J, the junction contained 1 base not matched to a gene. In germline, CDR1 is ENHRY, CDR2 SYGVKD. The CDR3 length is 15 residues. The DNA for the CDR3 is TGTGCCATCAGTGAGTTAGCGGGAGGAACCGGGGAGCTGTTTTTT. This codes for CAISELAGGTGELFF.

This clonotype appeared a few times. The rearrangement uses TRBV12-3 or TRBV12-4 and TRBJ1-5, with D hard to call. The CDR3 contains 17 residues. Between the trimmed V and J ends, which lost 3 bases and 1 base, there was a span of 16 bases. This CDR3 reads CASSFLEDPGSNQPQHF. The CDR3 nucleotides are TGTGCCAGCAGTTTTCTGGAGGACCCAGGAAGCAATCAGCCCCAGCATTTT.

The V and J genes are TRBV7-9 and TRBJ2-3; 12 bases are shared with TRBD2. Unmatched junction bases numbered 10, after V lost 1 base and J lost 2 bases. Per the germline V gene, CDR1 is SEHNR and CDR2 is FQNEAQ (reference sequence). The CDR3 has 19 amino acids. CDR3 DNA sequence: TGTGCCAGCAGCTTAGATCGACTAGCGGGAGTGGATATCACAGATACGCAGTATTTT. Translation: CASSLDRLAGVDITDTQYF.

This chain links TRBV19 with TRBJ2-7; 12 bases align to TRBD2. Germline-derived CDR1 and CDR2 are LNHDA and SQIVND (reference sequence). The length of the CDR3 is 16 residues. Unmatched junction bases numbered 5, after V lost 3 bases and J lost 2 bases. Here the CDR3 reads CASSIQLAGGTYEQYF. Written as DNA, the CDR3 is TGTGCCAGTAGTATCCAACTAGCGGGAGGAACCTACGAGCAGTACTTC.

Note on this clonotype: This clone may be a read error of a much larger clone one base away. Here the CDR3 omits its conserved ending phenylalanine or tryptophan, so a read error is the likely source. The chain is built from TRBV30 and TRBJ2-1, with D perhaps matching TRBD1 or TRBD2 (6 bases each). The CDR3 runs 14 residues. V lost 0 bases, J lost 5 bases, and 11 bases lay in between. Germline CDR1 is GTSNPN and CDR2 is SVGIG (reference sequence). CDR3 region: CAWSVWRDNNEQFY. In DNA form, the CDR3 reads TGTGCCTGGAGTGTATGGCGGGACAACAATGAGCAGTTCTAC.

Ten or more counts support this clonotype. The chain joins TRBV28 to TRBJ2-3; D is perhaps TRBD2 (5 bases). The CDR3 length is 12 residues. In germline, CDR1 is MDHEN, CDR2 SYDVKM. V was pared by 2 bases and J by 5 bases, with 5 bases between. This chain's CDR3 is CASSLEGDTQYF. Written as DNA, the CDR3 is TGTGCCAGCAGTTTAGAGGGAGATACGCAGTATTTT.

The table lists this clonotype with a few counts. The V call is TRBV9, the J call TRBJ2-7; 10 bases agree with TRBD1. The germline CDR1 and CDR2 sequences are SGDLS and YYNGEE. The junction had 6 bases not matched to a gene; V was cut back by 3 bases and J by 3 bases. The CDR3 loop spans 15 amino acids. The CDR3 loop is CASSGGTGVFYEQYF. The CDR3 nucleotides read TGTGCCAGCAGCGGGGGGACAGGGGTATTCTACGAGCAGTACTTC.

This clonotype has just a few counts. A far larger clone is one base from this, pointing to a likely read error. The chain couples TRBV28 to TRBJ2-7; the match to TRBD2 covers 8 bases. This CDR3 has 16 residues. The germline CDR1 and CDR2 sequences are MDHEN and SYDVKM. With V trimmed by 3 bases and J by 7 bases, 14 bases remained unmatched. The CDR3 nucleotides are TGTGCCAGCAGTTTTGTGACGGGAGGGCCCTACAATGAGCAGTACTTC. This translates into CASSFVTGGPYNEQYF.

This clonotype has just a few counts. The chain has TRBV4-3 and TRBJ2-3; possible D gene TRBD2, 6 bases. V was clipped by 8 bases and J by 2 bases, with 17 bases between them. The germline gives CDR1 LGHNA, CDR2 YSLEER. The CDR3 sequence is 15 residues long. The CDR3, as DNA: TGCGCCAGCTCCCCTCGTGGAGGGGCCACAGATACGCAGTATTTT. Amino acid sequence: CASSPRGGATDTQYF.

There are many counts of this clonotype. The chain links TRBV11-3 to TRBJ2-1; D perhaps matches TRBD2 (5 bases). CDR1 and CDR2 from the germline V gene are SGHNT and YENEEA. This CDR3 comprises 13 residues. Trimming took 1 base from V and 10 from J, leaving 11 bases between them. Here the CDR3 reads CASSLVPGGEQFF. Here the CDR3 DNA reads TGTGCCAGCAGCTTAGTTCCGGGCGGGGAGCAGTTCTTC. Looking up the rest from reference TRBV11-3 and TRBJ2-1 gives the full variable domain: EAGVVQSPRYKIIEKKQPVAFWCNPISGHNTLYWYLQNLGQGPELLIRYENEEAVDDSQLPKDRFSAERLKGVDSTLKIQPAELGDSAVYLCASSLVPGGEQFFGPGTRLTVL.

This chain connects TRBV29-1 to TRBJ1-1; D may be TRBD1 (6 bases). V lost 2 bases and J 4 bases, leaving 8 bases between the germline ends. From germline, CDR1 is SQVTM and CDR2 ANQGSEA. CDR3 length: 12 amino acids. CDR3 bases: TGCAGCGTTGAACAGGGGAGCACTGAAGCTTTCTTT. Encoded protein: CSVEQGSTEAFF. Combining the CDR3 with reference TRBV29-1 and TRBJ1-1 gives the whole variable domain SAVISQKPSRDICQRGTSLTIQCQVDSQVTMMFWYRQQPGQSLTLIATANQGSEATYESGFVIDKFPISRPNLTFSTLTVSNMSPEDSSIYLCSVEQGSTEAFFGQGTRLTVV.

The chain has TRBV30 and TRBJ1-6; D is unresolved. The length of the CDR3 is 11 residues. CDR1 is GTSNPN and CDR2 is SVGIG in the germline V gene (reference sequence). V was pared by 0 bases and J by 11 bases, with 5 bases between. The CDR3 loop is CAWSVRAPLHF. The CDR3 DNA follows: TGTGCCTGGAGTGTACGGGCACCCCTCCACTTT.

The chain employs TRBV20-1 and TRBJ1-5; D is ambiguous. V was pared by 1 base and J by 4 bases, with 8 bases between. The germline V gene encodes CDR1 DFQATT and CDR2 SNEGSKA (reference sequence). The CDR3 is made up of 13 amino acids. The CDR3 nucleotides are TGCAGTGCTAGAGGGGCACTAAATCAGCCCCAGCATTTT. It is translated as CSARGALNQPQHF.

This clonotype turned up a few times. V is TRBV7-9 and J is TRBJ2-1; D is uncertain. Deletions cut 4 bases from V and 5 bases from J, with 18 bases between. This CDR3 is 16 amino acids long. In germline, CDR1 is SEHNR, CDR2 FQNEAQ (reference sequence). The CDR3 here is CASSSAVEFFNNEQFF. DNA of the CDR3: TGTGCCAGCAGCTCCGCGGTGGAATTTTTTAACAATGAGCAGTTCTTC. The whole variable domain, remainder taken from reference TRBV7-9 and TRBJ2-1, is DTGVSQNPRHKITKRGQNVTFRCDPISEHNRLYWYRQTLGQGPEFLTYFQNEAQLEKSRLLSDRFSAERPKGSFSTLEIQRTEQGDSAMYLCASSSAVEFFNNEQFFGPGTRLTVL.